One and the same sample provided the 6 T cell receptor beta chains below, sequenced in a study of Graves' ophthalmopathy and Graves' hyperthyroidism. Scientists amplified the TCR beta CDR3 regions from RNA transcripts. The first-round RT-PCR employed HTBI primers together with the Qiagen OneStep RT-PCR kit. A multiplex PCR was then performed as the second round. TCRdb called the multiplex PCR reads again in MiXCR, with one record for every CDR3 protein. The table lists some 1.1 million distinct CDR3 sequences, less than 45% of them singletons, with roughly 11% in the top ten. The material sequenced was peripheral blood or thyroid tissue (not recorded which). The receptor source for this set is an adult man with Graves' hyperthyroidism.

The sample holds many counts of this clonotype. The chain has TRBV29-1 and TRBJ1-4; TRBD1 is a possible D gene (5 bases). V dropped 5 bases and J dropped 6 bases, with 10 bases sitting between them. The CDR3 consists of 12 residues. The germline gives CDR1 SQVTM, CDR2 ANQGSEA. CDR3 protein: CSVLKTDEKLFF. For the CDR3, the DNA is TGCAGCGTTCTTAAGACAGATGAAAAACTGTTTTTT.

As regards this clonotype: A read error is likely, as this CDR3 ends without the conserved phenylalanine or tryptophan. The V gene is TRBV7-2, the J gene TRBJ2-7; D possibly corresponds to TRBD1 (5 bases). The CDR3 length is 14 residues. Germline loops: CDR1 SGHTA, CDR2 FQGNSA. With 4 bases removed from V and 6 bases from J, the gap between germline ends came to 16 bases. Here the CDR3 DNA reads TGTGCCAGCAGCTCGCCAGGGTTCGCCTCCGAGCAGTACCTC. This gives the protein CASSSPGFASEQYL.

As to this clonotype: A much more abundant neighbour one base away suggests this may be a read error. The genes are TRBV7-9 and TRBJ1-1, with a tentative D call TRBD1 (6 bases). V was shortened by 5 bases and J by 4 bases, with 11 bases between the two germline ends. Germline V CDR1 and CDR2: SEHNR, FQNEAQ (reference sequence). This CDR3 contains 13 residues. This CDR3 is CASSPTGSTEAFF. As DNA, the CDR3 is TGTGCCAGCAGCCCCACAGGGAGCACTGAAGCTTTCTTT.

This clonotype was observed a handful of times. The chain joins TRBV5-5 to TRBJ1-3, with D perhaps matching TRBD1 (5 bases). V was shortened by 4 bases and J by 0 bases, with 8 bases between the two germline ends. CDR1 is SGHKS and CDR2 is YYEKEE in the germline V gene (reference sequence). The CDR3 extends over 14 amino acids. CDR3 in amino acids: CASSTDISGNTIYF. The CDR3 coding sequence is TGTGCCAGCAGCACGGACATCTCTGGAAACACCATATATTTT.

This clonotype was found a few times. J is TRBJ2-2 and V is TRBV7-2; 14 nucleotides agree with TRBD2. The V segment lost 5 bases and the J segment 2 bases; nucleotides outside the gene matches: 7. Germline CDR1 and CDR2: SGHTA and FQGNSA. The CDR3 loop spans 18 amino acids. The CDR3 region is CASSRRTSGRSNTGELFF. The CDR3 DNA reads TGTGCCAGCAGCCGAAGGACTAGCGGGAGGTCCAACACCGGGGAGCTGTTTTTT.

This chain uses TRBV20-1 with TRBJ1-4, with a tentative D call TRBD1 (6 bases). Trimming cost V 5 bases and J 8 bases, with 30 bases left between them. The CDR3 consists of 18 residues. Germline CDR1 DFQATT, CDR2 SNEGSKA (reference sequence). The CDR3 here is CSAEIQGTSSPVGEKLFF. The CDR3 bases are TGCAGTGCTGAAATACAGGGTACAAGTAGTCCGGTAGGCGAAAAACTGTTTTTT.